This is a list of T cell receptor beta chains from one sample in a study of cytomegalovirus exposure and HLA in healthy donors. Sequenced by immunoSEQ multiplex PCR; TCRdb stores in-frame clones only, minus some. The sample has 170,000 or so clones, 75% to 90% seen once; the top ten hold about 1.6%. The material sequenced was PBMCs. All receptors come from a man in his forties or fifties in good health and CMV-seronegative. Each CDR3 is given with its conserved first and last residue. A D gene is named only where the DNA matches it firmly. The size entry is marked missing in some rows and otherwise reads once, few, many or a size class.

d_gene	abundance	j_gene	len	v_gene	CDR3nt	CDR3aa
-	-	TRBJ1-2	14	TRBV7-9	TGTGCCAGCAGCTTAGTCCCAGCTAACTATGGCTACACCTTC	CASSLVPANYGYTF
TRBD1	-	TRBJ1-2	13	TRBV7-2	TGTGCCAGCAGCTCGGGACAGTACTATGGCTACACCTTC	CASSSGQYYGYTF
TRBD1	-	TRBJ1-2	17	TRBV4-3	TGCGCCAGCAGCTCACAATTGGACAGGGAGGGTATCTATGGCTACACCTTC	CASSSQLDREGIYGYTF
TRBD2	few	TRBJ2-4	18	TRBV7-2	TGTGCCAGCAGCAGGGGACTAGCGGGGGGTAGAGCCAAAAACATTCAGTACTTC	CASSRGLAGGRAKNIQYF
-	once	TRBJ1-5	13	TRBV5-1	TGCGCCAGCAGCTTGGATGAGGGCTGGCCCCAGCATTTT	CASSLDEGWPQHF
-	-	TRBJ1-5	15	TRBV27	TGTGCCAGCAGACCGCGGACAGCGATTAATCAGCCCCAGCATTTT	CASRPRTAINQPQHF
-	-	TRBJ1-6	20	TRBV19	TGTGCCACTTCAGTATGGTCAACCCCCGAGGCAGGACAGCGTCCTCTGGCCCTCCACTTT	CATSVWSTPEAGQRPLALHF
TRBD1	once	TRBJ2-2	14	TRBV6-5	TGTGCCAGCAGAAGACAGGGGAACACCGGGGAGCTGTTTTTT	CASRRQGNTGELFF
-	-	TRBJ2-3	14	TRBV27	TGTGCCAGCAGGACAACTGACTACACAGATACGCAGTATTTT	CASRTTDYTDTQYF
-	-	TRBJ2-2	15	TRBV5-4	TGTGCCAGCAGCTCGATGGGGGCAAACACCGGGGAGCTGTTTTTT	CASSSMGANTGELFF
-	-	TRBJ2-7	14	TRBV4-1	TGCGCCAGCAGCCAACCGCGGTCGTTGTCCGAGCAGTACTTC	CASSQPRSLSEQYF
-	-	TRBJ1-2	13	TRBV6-5	TGTGCCAGCAGTTACTCAGGACCGGGGGACTACACCTTC	CASSYSGPGDYTF
TRBD1	-	TRBJ2-1	16	TRBV5-1	TGCGCCAGCAGCTTGGCTCCCTCAGGGGGCTACAATGAGCAGTTCTTC	CASSLAPSGGYNEQFF
TRBD1	-	TRBJ1-4	15	TRBV9	TGTGCCAGCAGCCCTAAACAGGGGGCTAATGAAAAACTGTTTTTT	CASSPKQGANEKLFF
TRBD2	-	TRBJ2-1	15	TRBV9	TGTGCCAGCAGCGCCAGCGGGACCTCCTACAATGAGCAGTTCTTC	CASSASGTSYNEQFF
TRBD1	-	TRBJ1-3	16	TRBV18	TGTGCCAGCTCACCACCGAACAGGGGCTATGGAAACACCATATATTTT	CASSPPNRGYGNTIYF
-	-	TRBJ2-5	12	TRBV6-1	TGTGCCAGCAGTGCTAGAGTGGAGACCCAGTACTTC	CASSARVETQYF
-	-	TRBJ1-6	13	TRBV6-6	TGTGCCAGCAGTTACTCGGGCAGTTCACCCCTCCACTTT	CASSYSGSSPLHF
-	once	TRBJ2-7	12	TRBV29-1	TGCAGCGGACACGACGAATTGAACGAGCAGTACTTC	CSGHDELNEQYF
TRBD2	-	TRBJ2-7	15	TRBV11-2	TGTGCCAGCAGACTAGCGGGAGGGCTCCGCTACGAGCAGTACTTC	CASRLAGGLRYEQYF
-	-	TRBJ1-5	15	TRBV28	TGTGCCAGCACCATTCCGGGGAACGAACGTCAGCCCCAGCATTTT	CASTIPGNERQPQHF
TRBD2	-	TRBJ2-4	15	TRBV27	TGTGCCAGCAGTTATGACGGGACTAGCGGAGCGATTCAGTACTTC	CASSYDGTSGAIQYF
TRBD2	-	TRBJ2-1	14	TRBV5-4	TGTGCCAGCAGCTTGAACGGGGGGTACAATGAGCAGTTCTTC	CASSLNGGYNEQFF
-	-	TRBJ2-7	13	TRBV11-2	TGTGCCAGCAGCCCTGGGACTGCCTACGAGCAGTACTTC	CASSPGTAYEQYF
-	-	TRBJ2-5	13	TRBV7-7	TGTGCTAGCAGCTTTACCGGGAGAGAGACCCAGTACTTC	CASSFTGRETQYF
-	-	TRBJ2-2	14	TRBV7-3	TGTGCCAGCAGCTTAGGCAGAGCGACCGGGGAGCTGTTTTTT	CASSLGRATGELFF
TRBD1	-	TRBJ1-3	16	TRBV5-4	TGTGCCAGCAGCCCCGGGACAGGAACCTCTGGAAACACCATATATTTT	CASSPGTGTSGNTIYF
TRBD1	-	TRBJ1-1	14	TRBV29-1	TGCAGCGTGCTCGACAGGGAACTGAACACTGAAGCTTTCTTT	CSVLDRELNTEAFF
-	-	TRBJ2-1	14	TRBV5-1	TGCGCCAGCAGCGCAGAGACTAGGAGCAATGAGCAGTTCTTC	CASSAETRSNEQFF
-	-	TRBJ2-3	14	TRBV7-2	TGTGCCAGCCTTCCGAACGCGGGAATTGTGACGCAGTATTTT	CASLPNAGIVTQYF
TRBD1	-	TRBJ1-5	15	TRBV12-5	TGTGCTAGTGGTCTCTGGACAGGGATCAATCAGCCCCAGCATTTT	CASGLWTGINQPQHF
-	-	TRBJ2-3	16	TRBV2	TGTGCCAGCAGTGAAGGGATAGGAGGGGGCACAGATACGCAGTATTTT	CASSEGIGGGTDTQYF
-	-	TRBJ1-5	15	TRBV28	TGTGCCAGCAGTAGGATGAACAGGGACGGCCAGCCCCAGCATTTT	CASSRMNRDGQPQHF
-	-	TRBJ1-2	17	TRBV7-2	TGTGCCAGCAGCCGCAAACCCGTGGAGGGGAAGAACTATGGCTACACCTTC	CASSRKPVEGKNYGYTF
-	-	TRBJ1-2	14	TRBV29-1	TGCAGCGTTGGGACGGGTTACAGGAACTATGGCTACACCTTC	CSVGTGYRNYGYTF
TRBD1	-	TRBJ1-2	17	TRBV5-1	TGCGCCAGCAGCCTCATCGTCCCGGGACAGGGGGAATATGGCTACACCTTC	CASSLIVPGQGEYGYTF
-	few	TRBJ1-1	17	TRBV15	TGTGCCACCAGCAGAGACGGCGGGCGAGGGAGAGGGACTGAAGCTTTCTTT	CATSRDGGRGRGTEAFF
-	-	TRBJ2-4	12	TRBV6-1	TGTGCCAGCAGTGAACCTGCGGGCATTCAGTACTTC	CASSEPAGIQYF
-	-	TRBJ2-7	15	TRBV7-2	TGTGCCAGCAGCTTAGGCCGGGGGGCGATTTACGAGCAGTACTTC	CASSLGRGAIYEQYF
-	-	TRBJ1-3	13	TRBV30	TGTGCCTGGAGCAGGACAGCTGGAAACACCATATATTTT	CAWSRTAGNTIYF
-	-	TRBJ2-1	14	TRBV29-1	TGCAGCGTTGTTAGCGATCTCTCCTACAATGAGCAGTTCTTC	CSVVSDLSYNEQFF
-	-	TRBJ1-5	13	TRBV7-2	TGTGCCAGCAGCCTACGCGACAATCAGCCCCAGCATTTT	CASSLRDNQPQHF
TRBD2	few	TRBJ2-2	15	TRBV6-5	TGTGCCAGCAGTTTTTGGGGGGGTAACACCGGGGAGCTGTTTTTT	CASSFWGGNTGELFF
-	-	TRBJ2-1	16	TRBV10-3	TGTGCCATCAGTGAGCCCGAACGCTTGGCCCACAATGAGCAGTTCTTC	CAISEPERLAHNEQFF
-	once	TRBJ2-3	15	TRBV6-5	TGTGCCAGCAGTTACGGTTCGGGTGGAGCAGATACGCAGTATTTT	CASSYGSGGADTQYF
TRBD1	-	TRBJ1-4	17	TRBV9	TGTGCCAGCAGGTGGAAGACAGGGGTGGAAGAAAATGAAAAACTGTTTTTT	CASRWKTGVEENEKLFF
TRBD2	-	TRBJ2-1	17	TRBV4-1	TGCGCCAGCAGCCAAGATCGGACTAGCCCTCCCTACAATGAGCAGTTCTTC	CASSQDRTSPPYNEQFF
TRBD1	-	TRBJ2-7	14	TRBV7-2	TGTGCCAGCAGCCGAACAGGGGGGCCCTACGAGCAGTACTTC	CASSRTGGPYEQYF
-	-	TRBJ2-3	14	TRBV5-1	TGCGCCAGCAGCCAAAGCGCGCGGGGCGATACGCAGTATTTT	CASSQSARGDTQYF
TRBD1	-	TRBJ1-5	14	TRBV5-6	TGTGCCAGCAGCTCCAGGGGGGTGGATCAGCCCCAGCATTTT	CASSSRGVDQPQHF
-	-	TRBJ2-5	14	TRBV4-1	TGCGCCAGCAGCCAACGGGGGGCCGATGAGACCCAGTACTTC	CASSQRGADETQYF
-	-	TRBJ2-2	14	TRBV9	TGTGCCAGCAGCAGAATAGGAGGTACCGGGGAGCTGTTTTTT	CASSRIGGTGELFF
-	-	TRBJ2-7	11	TRBV6-5	TGTGCCAGCAGTTCTACCCCAGAGCAGTACTTC	CASSSTPEQYF
-	-	TRBJ2-2	17	TRBV15	TGTGCCACCAGCAGAGATAACACAGGGCGACGCACCGGGGAGCTGTTTTTT	CATSRDNTGRRTGELFF
-	-	TRBJ1-5	17	TRBV6-1	TGTGCCAGCAGTGAAGGGGGTCACAGCGGATTATCATGGCCCCAGCATTTT	CASSEGGHSGLSWPQHF